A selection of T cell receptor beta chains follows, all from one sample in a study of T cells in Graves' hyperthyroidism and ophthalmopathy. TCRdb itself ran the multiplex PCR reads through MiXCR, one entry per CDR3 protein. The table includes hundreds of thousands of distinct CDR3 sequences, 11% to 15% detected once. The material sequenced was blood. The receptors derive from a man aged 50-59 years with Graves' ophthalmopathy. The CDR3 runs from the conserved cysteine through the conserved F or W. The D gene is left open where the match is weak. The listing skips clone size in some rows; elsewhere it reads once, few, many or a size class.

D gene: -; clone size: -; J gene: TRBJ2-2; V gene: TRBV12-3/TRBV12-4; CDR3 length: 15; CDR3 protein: CASSLSQANTGELFF; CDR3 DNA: TGTGCCAGCAGTTTAAGTCAGGCGAACACCGGGGAGCTGTTTTTT
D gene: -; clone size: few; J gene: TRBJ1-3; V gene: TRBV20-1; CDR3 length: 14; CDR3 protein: CSARDLTDGNTIYF; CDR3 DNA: TGCAGTGCTAGAGACTTGACAGACGGAAACACCATATATTTT
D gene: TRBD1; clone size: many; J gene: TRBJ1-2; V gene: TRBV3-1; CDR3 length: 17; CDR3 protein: CASSQVPPRGQIYGYTF; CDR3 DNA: TGTGCCAGCAGCCAAGTCCCCCCCCGGGGACAGATCTATGGCTACACCTTC
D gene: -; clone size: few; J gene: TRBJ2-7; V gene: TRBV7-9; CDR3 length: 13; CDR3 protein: CASTPGGAYEQYF; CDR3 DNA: TGTGCCAGCACCCCGGGCGGGGCCTACGAGCAGTACTTC
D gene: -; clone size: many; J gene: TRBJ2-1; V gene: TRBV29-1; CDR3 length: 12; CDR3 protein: CSVHNLRQEQFF; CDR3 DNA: TGCAGCGTCCACAACTTAAGACAGGAGCAGTTCTTC
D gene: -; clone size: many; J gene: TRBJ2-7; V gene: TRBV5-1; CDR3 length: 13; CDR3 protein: CASSLEQGLEQYF; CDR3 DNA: TGCGCCAGCAGCTTGGAACAGGGTCTAGAGCAGTACTTC
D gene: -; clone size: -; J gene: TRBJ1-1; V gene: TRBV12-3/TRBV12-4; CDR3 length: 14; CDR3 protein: CATTPAGLNTEAFF; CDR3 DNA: TGTGCCACCACACCCGCGGGTTTGAACACTGAAGCTTTCTTT
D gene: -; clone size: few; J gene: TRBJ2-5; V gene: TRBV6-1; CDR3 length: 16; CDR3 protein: CASSLQGSSIQETQYF; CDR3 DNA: TGTGCCAGCAGTTTACAGGGTTCATCCATTCAAGAGACCCAGTACTTC
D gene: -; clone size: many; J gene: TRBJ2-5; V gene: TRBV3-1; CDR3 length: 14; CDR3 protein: CASSQRSYKETQYF; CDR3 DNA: TGTGCCAGCAGCCAAAGATCGTATAAGGAGACCCAGTACTTC
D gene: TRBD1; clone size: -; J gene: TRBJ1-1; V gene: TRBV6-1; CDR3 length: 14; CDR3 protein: CASRGQGRGTEAFF; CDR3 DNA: TGTGCCAGCAGAGGACAGGGGCGCGGCACTGAAGCTTTCTTT
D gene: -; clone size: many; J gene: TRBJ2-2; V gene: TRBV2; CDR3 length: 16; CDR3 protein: CASRLLSGLNTGELFF; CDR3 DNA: TGTGCCAGCAGGCTCCTCTCAGGGCTCAACACCGGGGAGCTGTTTTTT
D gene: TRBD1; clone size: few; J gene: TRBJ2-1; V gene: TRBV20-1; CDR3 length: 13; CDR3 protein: CSIGQGASNEQFF; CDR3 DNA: TGCAGTATAGGACAGGGGGCTTCAAATGAGCAGTTCTTC
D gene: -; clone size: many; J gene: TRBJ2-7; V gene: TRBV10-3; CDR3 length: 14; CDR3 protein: CAISESRDSYEQYF; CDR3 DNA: TGTGCCATCAGTGAGTCACGGGACTCCTACGAGCAGTACTTC
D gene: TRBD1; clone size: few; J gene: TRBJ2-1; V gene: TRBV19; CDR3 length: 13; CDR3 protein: CASSPQGAFEQFF; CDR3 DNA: TGTGCCAGTAGCCCCCAGGGGGCGTTTGAGCAGTTCTTC
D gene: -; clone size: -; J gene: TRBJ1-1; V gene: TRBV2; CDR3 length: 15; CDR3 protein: CASSEGSWGDTEAFF; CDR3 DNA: TGTGCCAGCAGTGAAGGGTCGTGGGGAGACACTGAAGCTTTCTTT
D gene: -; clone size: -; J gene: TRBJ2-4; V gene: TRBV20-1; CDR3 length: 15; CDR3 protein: CSALDSRVSQNIQYF; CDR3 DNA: TGCAGTGCCCTCGATTCGAGAGTGAGTCAAAACATTCAGTACTTC
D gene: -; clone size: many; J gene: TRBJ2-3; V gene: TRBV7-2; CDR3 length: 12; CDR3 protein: CASSASTDTQYF; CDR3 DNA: TGTGCCAGCAGCGCTTCGACAGATACGCAGTATTTT
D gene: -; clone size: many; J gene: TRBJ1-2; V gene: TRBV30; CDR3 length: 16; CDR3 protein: CAWTLPGAGAGYGYTF; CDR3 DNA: TGTGCCTGGACCCTACCCGGAGCTGGGGCCGGGTATGGCTACACCTTC
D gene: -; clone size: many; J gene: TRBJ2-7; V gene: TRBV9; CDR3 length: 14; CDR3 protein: CASSVDGSSYEQYF; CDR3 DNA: TGTGCCAGCAGCGTAGACGGAAGCTCCTACGAGCAGTACTTC
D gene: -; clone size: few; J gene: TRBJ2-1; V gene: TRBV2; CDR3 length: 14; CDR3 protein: CASTLGGFGNEQFF; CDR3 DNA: TGTGCCAGCACCTTGGGAGGTTTTGGGAATGAGCAGTTCTTC
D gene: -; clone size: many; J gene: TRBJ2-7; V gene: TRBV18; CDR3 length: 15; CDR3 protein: CASSPQGTTGSEQYF; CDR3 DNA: TGTGCCAGCTCACCACAAGGAACGACCGGGAGCGAGCAGTACTTC
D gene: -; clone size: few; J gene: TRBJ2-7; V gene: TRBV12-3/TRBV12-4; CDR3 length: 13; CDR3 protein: CASSLQGVYEQYF; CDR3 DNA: TGTGCCAGCAGTCTTCAAGGGGTCTACGAGCAGTACTTC
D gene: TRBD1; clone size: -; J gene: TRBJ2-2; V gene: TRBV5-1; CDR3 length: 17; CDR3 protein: CASTLFGQGADTGELFF; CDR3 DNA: TGCGCCAGCACCCTATTTGGACAGGGGGCGGACACCGGGGAGCTGTTTTTT
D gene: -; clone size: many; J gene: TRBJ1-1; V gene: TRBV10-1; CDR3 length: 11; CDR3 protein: CASSQGSTPFF; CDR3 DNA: TGCGCCAGCAGCCAGGGTTCCACGCCTTTCTTT
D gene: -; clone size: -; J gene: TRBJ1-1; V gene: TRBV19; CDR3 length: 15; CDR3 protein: CASSRGGFENTEAFF; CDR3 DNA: TGTGCCAGTAGCCGGGGGGGCTTTGAGAACACTGAAGCTTTCTTT
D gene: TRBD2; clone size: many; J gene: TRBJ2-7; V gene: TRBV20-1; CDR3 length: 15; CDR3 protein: CSARGSGRAKYEQYF; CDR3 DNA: TGCAGTGCCCGGGGTAGCGGGAGGGCGAAGTACGAGCAGTACTTC
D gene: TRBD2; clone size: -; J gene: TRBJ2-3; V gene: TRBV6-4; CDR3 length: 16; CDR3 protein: CASSDVAGVLTDTQYF; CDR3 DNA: TGTGCCAGCAGTGACGTAGCGGGAGTTCTCACAGATACGCAGTATTTT
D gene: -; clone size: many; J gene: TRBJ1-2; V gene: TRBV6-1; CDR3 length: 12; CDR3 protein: CASSDSRYGYTF; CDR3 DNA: TGTGCCAGCAGTGATTCACGCTATGGCTACACCTTC
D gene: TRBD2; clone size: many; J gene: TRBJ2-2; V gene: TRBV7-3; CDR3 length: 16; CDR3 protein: CASSLASGANTGELFF; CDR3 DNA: TGTGCCAGCAGCTTAGCCAGCGGGGCGAACACCGGGGAGCTGTTTTTT
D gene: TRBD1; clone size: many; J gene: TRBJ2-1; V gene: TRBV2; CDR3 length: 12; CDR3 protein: CASSETGQGKFF; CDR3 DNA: TGTGCCAGCAGTGAAACAGGACAGGGAAAGTTCTTC
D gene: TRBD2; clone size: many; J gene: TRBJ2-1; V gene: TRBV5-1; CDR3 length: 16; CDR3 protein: CASSPGLAGVGDEQFF; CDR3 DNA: TGCGCCAGCAGCCCGGGACTAGCGGGAGTTGGCGATGAGCAGTTCTTC
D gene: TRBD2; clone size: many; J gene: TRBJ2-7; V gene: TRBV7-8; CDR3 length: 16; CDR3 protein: CASSPEEREYRYEQYF; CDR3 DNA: TGTGCCAGCAGCCCCGAAGAGCGGGAGTACCGGTACGAGCAGTACTTC
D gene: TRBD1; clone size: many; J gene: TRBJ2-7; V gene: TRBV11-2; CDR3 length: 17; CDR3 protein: CASSKTGGNTITYEQYF; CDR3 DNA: TGTGCCAGCAGCAAGACAGGGGGCAATACCATTACCTACGAGCAGTACTTC
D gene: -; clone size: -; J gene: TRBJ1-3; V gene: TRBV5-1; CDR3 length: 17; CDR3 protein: CASSPEGGFYSGNTIYF; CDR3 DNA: TGCGCCAGCAGCCCTGAGGGGGGTTTTTATTCTGGAAACACCATATATTTT
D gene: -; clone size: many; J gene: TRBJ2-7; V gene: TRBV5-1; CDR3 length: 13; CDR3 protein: CASSENLSYEQYF; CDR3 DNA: TGCGCCAGCAGCGAAAACCTCTCCTACGAGCAGTACTTC
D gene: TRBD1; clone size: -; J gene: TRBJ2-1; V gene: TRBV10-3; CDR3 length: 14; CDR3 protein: CAISGGTGNNEQFF; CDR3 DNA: TGTGCCATCAGTGGGGGGACAGGGAACAATGAGCAGTTCTTC
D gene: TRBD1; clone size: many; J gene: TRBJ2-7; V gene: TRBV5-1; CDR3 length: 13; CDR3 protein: CASSLDRGLEQYF; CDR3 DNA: TGCGCCAGCAGCTTAGACAGGGGGCTCGAGCAGTACTTC
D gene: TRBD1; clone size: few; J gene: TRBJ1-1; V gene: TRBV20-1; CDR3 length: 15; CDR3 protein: CSARETGTANTEAFF; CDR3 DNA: TGCAGTGCTAGAGAAACCGGGACAGCAAACACTGAAGCTTTCTTT
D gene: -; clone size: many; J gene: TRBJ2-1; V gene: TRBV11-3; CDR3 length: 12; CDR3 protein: CASTSPGGEQFF; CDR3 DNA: TGTGCCAGCACCTCCCCCGGGGGTGAGCAGTTCTTC
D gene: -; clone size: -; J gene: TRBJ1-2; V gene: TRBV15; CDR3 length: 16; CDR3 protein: CATSRGDVSRDYGYTF; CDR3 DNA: TGTGCCACCAGCAGAGGGGACGTGAGTCGAGACTATGGCTACACCTTC